These 25 T cell receptor beta chains originate from one sample sequenced in a study of OX40 agonist ivuxolimab in advanced cancers. Method: immunoSEQ multiplex PCR; TCRdb's copy keeps in-frame clones and lacks some. The sample yields fewer than 60,000 clones, 85% seen once. Sequenced here: CD4+ or CD8+ T cells sorted from blood, sampled in a trial of the OX40 agonist ivuxolimab. The receptors were gathered from an adult with an advanced solid tumor such as melanoma, head and neck, liver or kidney cancer.

The rearrangement uses TRBV6-5 and TRBJ1-4, with TRBD1 matching 11 bases. With 5 bases clipped from V and 6 bases from J, the junction kept 5 bases outside the gene matches. The CDR3 covers 15 residues. Germline V gene data show CDR1 as MNHEY and CDR2 as SVGAGI. The chain's CDR3 is CASSTDRGRYEKLFF. CDR3 coding DNA: TGTGCCAGCAGTACGGACAGGGGGCGATATGAAAAACTGTTTTTT.

The chain employs TRBV7-6 and TRBJ1-3, with D tentatively TRBD1 (6 bases). V lost 3 bases and J 5 bases, leaving 14 bases between the germline ends. CDR3 length: 15 residues. The germline V gene has CDR1 SGHVS and CDR2 FNYEAQ. The CDR3 loop reads CASSFSGGARNTIYF. In DNA form, the CDR3 reads TGTGCCAGCAGCTTTTCGGGGGGGGCTAGAAACACCATATATTTT.

The chain recombines TRBV9 with TRBJ2-1; maybe TRBD2 (6 bases). The CDR3 totals 14 residues. With 7 bases removed from V and 0 bases from J, the gap between germline ends came to 11 bases. CDR1 and CDR2 from the germline V gene are SGDLS and YYNGEE. CDR3 sequence (DNA): TGTGCCAGCTCTGTGGGGGGCTCCTACAATGAGCAGTTCTTC. Residues: CASSVGGSYNEQFF. The whole variable domain, filled in from reference TRBV9 and TRBJ2-1, reads DSGVTQTPKHLITATGQRVTLRCSPRSGDLSVYWYQQSLDQGLQFLIQYYNGEERAKGNILERFSAQQFPDLHSELNLSSLELGDSALYFCASSVGGSYNEQFFGPGTRLTVL.

The chain employs TRBV9 and TRBJ1-4, with D unclear. V lost 0 bases, J lost 0 bases, and 12 bases lay in between. Germline lookup yields CDR1 SGDLS and CDR2 YYNGEE. The CDR3 runs to 17 residues. The CDR3, as DNA: TGTGCCAGCAGCGTAGATAGCAGCCCGTCAACTAATGAAAAACTGTTTTTT. This sequence encodes CASSVDSSPSTNEKLFF.

The chain employs TRBV6-5 and TRBJ2-7; no clear D gene. CDR3 length: 14 residues. Germline CDR1 is MNHEY and CDR2 is SVGAGI. V was pared by 0 bases and J by 2 bases, with 8 bases between. CDR3 DNA: TGTGCCAGCAGTTACTCTTCAGGCGCCTACGAGCAGTACTTC. This gives the protein CASSYSSGAYEQYF.

In this sample, this clone turned up a few times. This chain joins TRBV28 and TRBJ2-3; 12 nucleotides match TRBD2. Trimming removed 5 bases from V and 5 bases from J; junction bases left unmatched: 11. The CDR3 covers 17 residues. Germline values: CDR1 MDHEN, CDR2 SYDVKM. The CDR3 DNA reads as TGTGCCAGCAGTGGACTAGCGGGGACCTCGCTCGTAGATACGCAGTATTTT. Translation: CASSGLAGTSLVDTQYF.

V gene TRBV2 combines with J gene TRBJ2-5; tentatively, D is TRBD1 or TRBD2 (6 bases each). V was shortened by 8 bases and J by 4 bases, with 20 bases between the two germline ends. The CDR3 covers 15 residues. The V gene's germline CDR1 is SNHLY and CDR2 FYNNEI. The DNA of the CDR3 is TGTGCCAGCGCCTCCGATGGGGGGCGAGGAGAGACCCAGTACTTC. It encodes CASASDGGRGETQYF. The full variable domain, rest sourced from reference TRBV2 and TRBJ2-5, is EPEVTQTPSHQVTQMGQEVILRCVPISNHLYFYWYRQILGQKVEFLVSFYNNEISEKSEIFDDQFSVERPDGSNFTLKIRSTKLEDSAMYFCASASDGGRGETQYFGPGTRLLVL.

The V gene is TRBV11-3, the J gene TRBJ2-5; D remains ambiguous. Trimming removed 8 bases from V and 2 bases from J, with 9 bases in between. CDR1 is SGHNT and CDR2 is YENEEA in the germline V gene. The CDR3 length is 12 residues. The CDR3 spells CASRDLQETQYF. CDR3 bases: TGTGCCAGCCGAGACTTACAAGAGACCCAGTACTTC.

The chain links TRBV7-9 to TRBJ1-2, with D maybe TRBD1 (6 bases). Germline CDR1 SEHNR, CDR2 FQNEAQ (reference sequence). V shed 4 bases and J shed 0 bases, with 15 bases lying between them. The CDR3 consists of 16 residues. The CDR3 is CASSSPDRSANYGYTF. CDR3 nucleotide sequence: TGTGCCAGCAGCTCCCCCGACAGGTCCGCTAACTATGGCTACACCTTC.

The rearrangement uses TRBV4-3 and TRBJ2-1, with 12 nucleotides matching TRBD2. The junction had 9 bases not matched to a gene; V was cut back by 0 bases and J by 0 bases. CDR1 and CDR2 (germline): LGHNA, YSLEER. The CDR3 spans 20 residues. CDR3 in DNA: TGCGCCAGCAGCCAAGATCTCCTAGCGGGGGGGTCCGGCTCCTACAATGAGCAGTTCTTC. It yields the protein CASSQDLLAGGSGSYNEQFF.

The chain is built from TRBV10-3 and TRBJ2-3, with TRBD2 as a possible D gene (6 bases). V lost 4 bases and J lost 0, with 17 bases in between. Germline V gene sequence: CDR1 ENHRY, CDR2 SYGVKD. The CDR3 has 17 amino acids. CDR3 protein: CAISVRSGGGSTDTQYF. In DNA form, the CDR3 reads TGTGCCATCAGTGTGAGGTCAGGTGGGGGGAGCACAGATACGCAGTATTTT.

The V gene is TRBV5-5, the J gene TRBJ2-3; maybe TRBD2 (6 bases). The germline gives CDR1 SGHKS, CDR2 YYEKEE (reference sequence). Trimming removed 0 bases from V and 6 bases from J, with 11 bases in between. The CDR3 length is 14 residues. The CDR3 coding sequence is TGTGCCAGCAGCTTGGCCAGCGGAGGGGATACGCAGTATTTT. Translation gives CASSLASGGDTQYF.

The V gene is TRBV27, the J gene TRBJ2-2; D perhaps matches TRBD1 (6 bases). The CDR3 consists of 15 residues. Trimming removed 6 bases from V and 5 bases from J, with 16 bases in between. Germline assignment: CDR1 MNHEY and CDR2 SMNVEV (reference sequence). The CDR3 sequence is CASSGQGRDTGELFF. CDR3 nucleotides: TGTGCCAGCAGCGGCCAGGGGCGTGATACCGGGGAGCTGTTTTTT.

Here the CDR3 reads CASSLLELGSNEQFF. In DNA form, the CDR3 reads TGTGCCAGCAGTTTATTAGAACTTGGGTCCAATGAGCAGTTCTTC. V gene TRBV27 combines with J gene TRBJ2-1; D is undetermined. V dropped 1 base and J dropped 6 bases, with 13 bases sitting between them. The length of the CDR3 is 15 residues. Per the germline V gene, CDR1 is MNHEY and CDR2 is SMNVEV (reference sequence).

DNA for the CDR3: TGTGCCAGCAGCTTGGGCAGCTACGAGCAGTACGTC. Translated: CASSLGSYEQYV. The gene calls are TRBV7-8 and TRBJ2-7; D is ambiguous. Between the trimmed V and J ends, which lost 3 bases and 3 bases, there was a span of 6 bases. CDR3 length: 12 amino acids. CDR1 and CDR2 from the germline V gene are SGHVS and FQNEAQ.

The rearrangement uses TRBV28 and TRBJ1-1, with 12 positions matching TRBD1. This CDR3 is built from 17 residues. V trimming: 5 bases; J trimming: 6 bases; junction bases outside the gene matches: 13. In germline, CDR1 is MDHEN, CDR2 SYDVKM. CDR3: CASSIRGQGATGPEAFF. The CDR3 nucleotides read TGTGCCAGCAGTATACGGGGACAGGGGGCAACCGGCCCTGAAGCTTTCTTT.

The chain links TRBV11-2 to TRBJ1-1; no definite D call. This CDR3 has 12 residues. From germline, CDR1 is SGHAT and CDR2 FQNNGV. V shed 2 bases and J shed 1 base, with 2 bases lying between them. CDR3 in DNA: TGTGCCAGCAGCTTAAGGAACACTGAAGCTTTCTTT. Its protein is CASSLRNTEAFF.

The genes are TRBV7-9 and TRBJ1-1, with D unclear. V was cut by 5 bases and J by 8 bases, with 6 bases left in between. Germline loops: CDR1 SEHNR, CDR2 FQNEAQ (reference sequence). CDR3 size: 10 residues. The CDR3 spells CASSETEAFF. The CDR3, as DNA: TGTGCCAGCAGCGAGACCGAAGCTTTCTTT.

The chain uses TRBV4-1 and TRBJ2-2, with 8 positions matching TRBD1. The CDR3 is 15 amino acids. The germline gives CDR1 MGHRA, CDR2 YSYEKL. The V gene end was trimmed by 2 bases and the J gene end by 7 bases; junction bases not matched to a gene: 6. The CDR3 coding sequence is TGCGCCAGCAGCCAATTGACAGGGGAGGACGGGGAGCTGTTTTTT. Its protein product is CASSQLTGEDGELFF.

V usage is TRBV6-1 and J usage is TRBJ2-2; no reliable D call. Germline V gene data show CDR1 as MNHNS and CDR2 as SASEGT. V was clipped by 3 bases and J by 4 bases, with 3 bases between them. The CDR3 runs to 12 residues. For the CDR3, the DNA is TGTGCCAGCAGTGAGGGCACCGGGGAGCTGTTTTTT. The encoded protein is CASSEGTGELFF.

The genes are TRBV7-3 and TRBJ1-1; D remains unclear. CDR3 length: 13 amino acids. The germline CDR1 and CDR2 sequences are SGHTA and FQGTGA. V was shortened by 5 bases and J by 6 bases, with 13 bases between the two germline ends. The CDR3 bases are TGTGCCAGCAGCCTCAATGGCGGATCTGAAGCTTTCTTT. It translates to CASSLNGGSEAFF.

The genes are TRBV10-3 and TRBJ1-1, with D possibly matching TRBD1 (5 bases). V dropped 1 base and J dropped 7 bases, with 13 bases sitting between them. This CDR3 is 14 amino acids long. Per the germline V gene, CDR1 is ENHRY and CDR2 is SYGVKD. In nucleotides, the CDR3 is TGTGCCATCAGTGAGTTGGGCAGGGAAGATGAAGCTTTCTTT. It yields the protein CAISELGREDEAFF.

The rearrangement uses TRBV5-1 and TRBJ2-3; 8 nucleotides match TRBD2. This CDR3 has 16 residues. The V gene's germline CDR1 is SGHRS and CDR2 YFSETQ. Trimming took 0 bases from V and 3 from J; bases not matched to a gene: 6. Here the CDR3 DNA reads TGCGCCAGCAGCTTGGCTGCGGGGGGAATGACAGATACGCAGTATTTT. Its translation: CASSLAAGGMTDTQYF.

The rearrangement links TRBV9 to TRBJ2-7; TRBD2 agrees at 8 bases. The CDR3 contains 14 residues. Losses at the gene ends were 4 bases for V and 3 bases for J; bases not matched to a gene: 6. CDR1 and CDR2 from the germline V gene are SGDLS and YYNGEE. CDR3 coding DNA: TGTGCCAGCAGCCCCGGGACTAGTCTCTACGAGCAGTACTTC. This sequence encodes CASSPGTSLYEQYF.

The rearrangement links TRBV7-3 to TRBJ2-2; D not certain. V gave up 4 bases and J gave up 6 bases, with 24 bases separating them. Germline values: CDR1 SGHTA, CDR2 FQGTGA. The CDR3 has 18 residues. CDR3 sequence: CASSSTYRGPYKPGELFF. The CDR3 DNA is TGTGCCAGCAGCTCCACTTACCGCGGACCATACAAACCCGGGGAGCTGTTTTTT.